The 6 T cell receptor beta chains reported below all come from one sample, sequenced in a study of blood T cell repertoires in COVID-19 (dated by TCRdb to 2020 to 2021). The library was produced with the immunoSEQ multiplex PCR assay. The clones in this table, taken by TCRdb from immuneACCESS, are in-frame only. Not every clone is retained; where verified, under half of the shortfall comes from an unresolved V gene, and the cause of the rest is unknown. Counted in this sample were around 250,000 clones; roughly 84% of them appeared once. The ten largest make up about 6.9% of the sample. Sequenced: PBMCs or T cells enriched from blood (not recorded which). The receptors were gathered from a woman between 45 and 65 years old who had been exposed to COVID-19.

The chain is built from TRBV19 and TRBJ2-3; 9 bases align to TRBD1. With V trimmed by 5 bases and J by 6 bases, 6 bases remained unmatched. Germline V gene lookup returns CDR1 LNHDA and CDR2 SQIVND (reference sequence). CDR3 length: 14 residues. The DNA for the CDR3 is TGTGCCAGTAGTCCGGGGACAGGGCTCGATACGCAGTATTTT. Translation gives CASSPGTGLDTQYF.

The rearrangement uses TRBV5-3 and TRBJ1-5; no reliable D call. TRBV5-3 is identified as an open reading frame with a role that is uncertain. The CDR3 length is 11 residues. Trimming stripped 4 bases from V and 4 bases from J, with 3 bases between. The CDR3 sequence: CARSPNQPQHF. CDR3 DNA: TGTGCCAGAAGCCCTAATCAGCCCCAGCATTTT.

V gene TRBV4-1 combines with J gene TRBJ1-1; 9 nucleotides agree with TRBD1. With V trimmed by 2 bases and J by 6 bases, 1 base remained unmatched. The CDR3 totals 13 residues. CDR1 is MGHRA and CDR2 is YSYEKL in the germline V gene. The CDR3 DNA sequence: TGCGCCAGCAGCCAATACAGGGGGCCTGAAGCTTTCTTT. As protein: CASSQYRGPEAFF.

This clone was recorded once. The chain recombines TRBV9 with TRBJ2-6, with 8 bases fitting TRBD1. The CDR3 is 17 residues long. Looked up from germline, CDR1 is SGDLS and CDR2 is YYNGEE. V shed 0 bases and J 0 bases; nucleotides not matched to a gene: 2. CDR3 in DNA: TGTGCCAGCAGCGTAGGGGGGACAGGCTCTGGGGCCAACGTCCTGACTTTC. Its protein product is CASSVGGTGSGANVLTF.

The chain carries TRBV5-1 and TRBJ2-5; 11 bases fit TRBD2. The ends lost 10 bases at V and 5 bases at J; junction bases unmatched: 13. CDR3 length: 15 amino acids. Germline V gene lookup returns CDR1 SGHRS and CDR2 YFSETQ. CDR3 sequence reads: CAGKPGLAVWETQYF. The CDR3 DNA sequence: TGCGCCGGTAAACCGGGACTAGCGGTGTGGGAGACCCAGTACTTC.

J is TRBJ1-2 and V is TRBV14; D might be TRBD1 (5 bases). Trimming cost V 0 bases and J 4 bases, with 15 bases left between them. The CDR3 consists of 16 residues. Germline CDR1 is SGHDN and CDR2 is FVKESK. The CDR3 nucleotides are TGTGCCAGCAGCCAAGAGCGGGACGGTTTGCGCTATGGCTACACCTTC. It codes for CASSQERDGLRYGYTF. The whole variable domain, remainder taken from reference TRBV14 and TRBJ1-2, is EAGVTQFPSHSVIEKGQTVTLRCDPISGHDNLYWYRRVMGKEIKFLLHFVKESKQDESGMPNNRFLAERTGGTYSTLKVQPAELEDSGVYFCASSQERDGLRYGYTFGSGTRLTVV.